Shown below are 32 T cell receptor beta chains from a single sample sequenced in a study of blood T cell repertoires in COVID-19. Sequencing was performed with immunoSEQ multiplex PCR; in TCRdb, only in-frame clones are kept and a portion is missing. The sample carries some 200,000 clones, around 82% recorded once. The sample taken for sequencing was peripheral blood. These receptors originate from a woman in her sixties or seventies with acute or convalescent COVID-19.

This clone was counted only a few times. The chain couples TRBV19 to TRBJ1-3; a possible D gene is TRBD1 (6 bases). Germline V gene sequence: CDR1 LNHDA, CDR2 SQIVND (reference sequence). The CDR3 is 14 amino acids. Trimming removed 7 bases at V and 5 bases at J, with 15 bases between. The CDR3 coding sequence is TGTGCCAGTAATGAGGGGGATAAAAGAAACACCATATATTTT. Its translation: CASNEGDKRNTIYF.

This clone was counted once. The chain recombines TRBV2 with TRBJ1-5; D uncertain. The CDR3 is 14 residues long. V was cut by 5 bases and J by 0 bases, with 8 bases left in between. Germline loops: CDR1 SNHLY, CDR2 FYNNEI. The CDR3 bases are TGTGCCAGCAGTTACAGCTATAGCAATCAGCCCCAGCATTTT. This gives the protein CASSYSYSNQPQHF.

The rearrangement joins TRBV9 to TRBJ1-3, with D perhaps TRBD1 (6 bases). V was cut by 3 bases and J by 4 bases, with 11 bases left in between. The CDR3 extends over 14 amino acids. CDR1 is SGDLS and CDR2 is YYNGEE in the germline V gene. This CDR3 reads CASSEQGSGNTIYF. The CDR3 DNA reads as TGTGCCAGCAGCGAACAGGGCTCCGGAAACACCATATATTTT.

The chain employs TRBV28 and TRBJ1-1, with unresolved D. V lost 11 bases and J 1 base, leaving 11 bases between the germline ends. The CDR3 spans 12 residues. Germline CDR1 MDHEN, CDR2 SYDVKM. The DNA of the CDR3 is TGTGCCGGCCAGACGGGGAACACTGAAGCTTTCTTT. This sequence encodes CAGQTGNTEAFF.

A single count supports this clone. Other DNA sequences in this sample translate to the same CDR3. The chain carries TRBV3-1 (or the pseudogene TRBV3-2) and TRBJ1-4, with D uncertain. Per germline, CDR1 LGHDT and CDR2 YNNKEL (reference sequence). CDR3 length: 11 amino acids. Trimming removed 3 bases at V and 7 bases at J, with 3 bases between. Here the CDR3 DNA reads TGTGCCAGCAGCCATAGTGAAAAACTGTTTTTT. Protein: CASSHSEKLFF.

The chain combines TRBV3-1 (or the pseudogene TRBV3-2) with TRBJ2-7, with D perhaps matching TRBD1 (5 bases). This CDR3 contains 14 residues. Trimming removed 1 base at V and 3 bases at J, with 10 bases between. Looked up from germline, CDR1 is LGHDT and CDR2 is YNNKEL (reference sequence). The CDR3, as DNA: TGTGCCAGCAGCCAAGGGGTCAGGGACTACGAGCAGTACTTC. Translated, it gives CASSQGVRDYEQYF.

CDR3 bases: TGTGCCAGCAGCCCCCTACAGGGCACAGATACGCAGTATTTT. It encodes CASSPLQGTDTQYF. V is TRBV7-9 and J is TRBJ2-3; the D gene is possibly TRBD1 (5 bases). This CDR3 comprises 14 residues. With 5 bases removed from V and 1 base from J, the gap between germline ends came to 10 bases. Germline V gene data show CDR1 as SEHNR and CDR2 as FQNEAQ (reference sequence).

This clone was detected only a few times. The V call is TRBV28, the J call TRBJ1-5; no clear D gene. The CDR3 runs 12 residues. V was trimmed by 3 bases and J by 9 bases, leaving 9 bases between them. Germline CDR1 reads MDHEN; CDR2 reads SYDVKM. The CDR3 sequence: CASSFEWRPQHF. CDR3 in DNA: TGTGCCAGCAGTTTTGAGTGGAGGCCCCAGCATTTT.

The chain combines TRBV6-5 with TRBJ1-4; 7 bases agree with TRBD1. The CDR3 is 15 residues long. V gave up 2 bases and J gave up 4 bases; unmatched junction bases: 4. The germline gives CDR1 MNHEY, CDR2 SVGAGI. The CDR3 bases are TGTGCCAGCAGTTACGGGGGGACAGTTAATGAAAAACTGTTTTTT. Translated, it gives CASSYGGTVNEKLFF.

V gene TRBV2 combines with J gene TRBJ2-7; the D gene is possibly TRBD1 (5 bases). V was shortened by 8 bases and J by 3 bases, with 17 bases between the two germline ends. Germline V lookup: CDR1 SNHLY, CDR2 FYNNEI. The CDR3 extends over 14 amino acids. CDR3 sequence (DNA): TGTGCCAGCCATCCCGTTGGACAATACTACGAGCAGTACTTC. The encoded protein is CASHPVGQYYEQYF.

This clone came up a few times. The J gene is TRBJ2-7, the V gene TRBV25-1, with 11 nucleotides matching TRBD1. The J segment lost 1 base and the V segment lost 5 bases, leaving 1 base of the junction unmatched. Germline V lookup: CDR1 MGHDK, CDR2 SYGVNS. The CDR3 totals 14 residues. The CDR3 here is CASSRDRGSYEQYF. The DNA of the CDR3 is TGTGCCAGCAGTCGGGACAGGGGGTCCTACGAGCAGTACTTC.

The chain has TRBV3-1 (or the pseudogene TRBV3-2) and TRBJ2-7; D unresolved. This CDR3 has 12 residues. Germline lookup yields CDR1 LGHDT and CDR2 YNNKEL (reference sequence). Trimming removed 4 bases from V and 4 bases from J, with 8 bases in between. CDR3 nucleotide sequence: TGTGCCAGCAGCCGCGACACATACGAGCAGTACTTC. This translates into CASSRDTYEQYF.

The rearrangement links TRBV6-6 to TRBJ1-1, with D possibly matching TRBD1 (5 bases). The CDR3 totals 14 residues. CDR1 is MNHNY and CDR2 is SVGAGI in the germline V gene (reference sequence). V lost 5 bases, J lost 5 bases, and 15 bases lay in between. This CDR3 is CASSQNSGATEAFF. CDR3 in DNA: TGTGCCAGCAGTCAAAACTCTGGGGCGACTGAAGCTTTCTTT.

Only one count was recorded for this clone. This chain links TRBV18 with TRBJ2-2; 13 positions agree with TRBD2. Unmatched junction bases numbered 9, after V lost 3 bases and J lost 5 bases. This CDR3 has 18 residues. Per the germline V gene, CDR1 is KGHSH and CDR2 is LQKENI. Here the CDR3 reads CASSPPGLAGNPTGELFF. DNA of the CDR3: TGTGCCAGCTCACCCCCGGGACTAGCGGGGAACCCGACCGGGGAGCTGTTTTTT.

This clone showed up just once. The chain links TRBV6-5 to TRBJ1-1; D not resolved. V was clipped by 5 bases and J by 8 bases, with 12 bases between them. Germline V CDR1 and CDR2: MNHEY, SVGAGI. CDR3 length: 12 amino acids. CDR3 sequence reads: CASSPPGIEAFF. The CDR3 nucleotides are TGTGCCAGCAGTCCCCCGGGGATAGAAGCTTTCTTT.

The chain is built from TRBV7-8 and TRBJ1-5, with D possibly matching TRBD1 (6 bases). This CDR3 is 15 amino acids long. CDR1 and CDR2 (germline): SGHVS, FQNEAQ. The V end was cut by 1 base, the J end by 7 bases, with 14 bases between. In nucleotides, the CDR3 is TGTGCCAGCAGCTTAGTCGGGGGGCTCGGGCAGCCCCAGCATTTT. Protein: CASSLVGGLGQPQHF.

Concerning this clone: The junction departs from the called germline gene at one end, perhaps through a read error. The chain links TRBV7-3 to TRBJ2-3; no clear D gene. This CDR3 has 12 residues. Per the germline V gene, CDR1 is SGHTA and CDR2 is FQGTGA. The CDR3 reads CASSLRAETQYF. CDR3 coding DNA: TGTGCCAGCAGCTTAAGGGCAGAGACGCAGTATTTT.

The V call is TRBV4-2, the J call TRBJ2-7; 9 nucleotides line up with TRBD1. This CDR3 is 15 amino acids long. CDR1 LGHNA and CDR2 YNFKEQ come from the germline V gene. J gave up 0 bases and V 1 base, and 1 base lay outside the gene matches. DNA of the CDR3: TGTGCCAGCAGCCAAGGGACAGGGGCCTCCTACGAGCAGTACTTC. As protein: CASSQGTGASYEQYF.

V usage is TRBV9 and J usage is TRBJ2-1; 11 positions match TRBD2. Germline V lookup: CDR1 SGDLS, CDR2 YYNGEE. This CDR3 spans 15 amino acids. The V segment lost 4 bases and the J segment 8 bases; nucleotides outside the gene matches: 8. The CDR3 DNA sequence: TGTGCCAGCAGCTTTAGACTAGCGGGGTTGGATGAGCAGTTCTTC. Protein product: CASSFRLAGLDEQFF.

The chain uses TRBV19 and TRBJ1-5, with TRBD1 matching 10 bases. Germline V gene sequence: CDR1 LNHDA, CDR2 SQIVND (reference sequence). The junction had 4 bases not matched to a gene; V was cut back by 6 bases and J by 5 bases. There are 14 residues in the CDR3. The chain's CDR3 is CASRGQGYDQPQHF. The CDR3 coding sequence is TGTGCCAGTAGGGGACAGGGGTACGATCAGCCCCAGCATTTT.

The chain combines TRBV7-2 with TRBJ1-6; D might be TRBD1 (5 bases). The CDR3 spans 14 residues. Germline CDR1 SGHTA, CDR2 FQGNSA. V gave up 10 bases and J gave up 0 bases, with 10 bases separating them. CDR3 DNA: TGTGCCACCAGACAGACCTCCTATAATTCACCCCTCCACTTT. Residues: CATRQTSYNSPLHF.

V and J are TRBV4-1 and TRBJ2-2, with 14 bases lining up with TRBD2. The CDR3 consists of 20 residues. Trimming cost V 3 bases and J 2 bases; bases outside gene matches: 11. Germline loops: CDR1 MGHRA, CDR2 YSYEKL. The CDR3 region is CASSHPKTSGGGSNTGELFF. CDR3 nucleotide sequence: TGCGCCAGCAGCCACCCAAAGACTAGCGGGGGGGGCTCAAACACCGGGGAGCTGTTTTTT.

The chain is built from TRBV5-4 and TRBJ2-7, with 7 bases identical to TRBD1. J was trimmed by 0 bases and V by 3 bases; bases with no gene match: 3. The CDR3 runs 14 residues. Germline CDR1 SGHNT, CDR2 YYREEE (reference sequence). This chain's CDR3 is CASSSRQGSYEQYF. The CDR3 DNA reads as TGTGCCAGCAGCTCAAGACAGGGCTCCTACGAGCAGTACTTC.

This clone was counted a single time. J is TRBJ1-1 and V is TRBV5-4, with D perhaps TRBD1 (5 bases). Per germline, CDR1 SGHNT and CDR2 YYREEE (reference sequence). Deletions cut 5 bases from V and 3 bases from J, with 11 bases between. The CDR3 has 13 residues. CDR3 in amino acids: CASREEGYTEAFF. The CDR3 DNA sequence: TGTGCCAGCAGGGAGGAGGGGTACACTGAAGCTTTCTTT.

This chain links TRBV24-1 with TRBJ1-5, with 7 bases aligning to TRBD1. Germline CDR1 KGHDR, CDR2 SFDVKD. The CDR3 length is 16 residues. V shed 4 bases and J 1 base; nucleotides not matched to a gene: 6. CDR3 sequence reads: CATSDPDRESNQPQHF. In nucleotides, the CDR3 is TGTGCCACCAGTGACCCAGACAGGGAAAGCAATCAGCCCCAGCATTTT.

This chain links TRBV4-3 with TRBJ2-3; no reliable D call. Trimming cost V 1 base and J 2 bases, with 16 bases left between them. CDR3 length equals 17 residues. Germline CDR1 LGHNA, CDR2 YSLEER. The CDR3 protein is CASSQAASALSTDTQYF. In nucleotides, the CDR3 is TGCGCCAGCAGCCAAGCGGCCAGCGCCCTATCCACAGATACGCAGTATTTT.

The chain has TRBV19 and TRBJ2-1; 14 bases fit TRBD2. V was pared by 5 bases and J by 5 bases, with 8 bases of the junction left unmatched. The germline gives CDR1 LNHDA, CDR2 SQIVND (reference sequence). The CDR3 length is 17 residues. The CDR3 DNA sequence: TGTGCCAGTAGTGTCGGGACTAGCGGGGGCCAAAACAATGAGCAGTTCTTC. Protein: CASSVGTSGGQNNEQFF.

The V gene is TRBV28, the J gene TRBJ1-2; 8 positions agree with TRBD1. J lost 4 bases, V lost 5 bases, and 9 bases had no gene match. Per germline, CDR1 MDHEN and CDR2 SYDVKM. This CDR3 has 15 residues. In DNA form, the CDR3 reads TGTGCCAGCAGTCTGACAGGGGTGGGGAGCTATGGCTACACCTTC. Protein sequence: CASSLTGVGSYGYTF.

The chain employs TRBV28 and TRBJ2-2; TRBD2 is a possible D gene (6 bases). Germline loops: CDR1 MDHEN, CDR2 SYDVKM. This CDR3 has 14 residues. Trimming removed 6 bases at V and 5 bases at J, with 13 bases between. The CDR3 nucleotides read TGTGCCAGCAGCTACGGAGGGCAAACCGGGGAGCTGTTTTTT. This gives the protein CASSYGGQTGELFF.

The chain combines TRBV7-8 with TRBJ1-4; D perhaps matches TRBD1 (5 bases). The CDR3 totals 14 residues. V was shortened by 1 base and J by 7 bases, with 10 bases between the two germline ends. Germline CDR1 and CDR2: SGHVS and FQNEAQ. DNA of the CDR3: TGTGCCAGCAGCTTAGGGGGGGGGAGTGAAAAACTGTTTTTT. This translates into CASSLGGGSEKLFF.

The chain recombines TRBV7-9 with TRBJ1-2, with 9 bases identical to TRBD1. CDR3 length: 16 amino acids. CDR1 is SEHNR and CDR2 is FQNEAQ in the germline V gene (reference sequence). The J segment lost 4 bases and the V segment lost 1 base, leaving 7 bases of the junction unmatched. DNA for the CDR3: TGTGCCAGCAGCTTAGGGGGACAGGGTGCAGTCTATGGCTACACCTTC. Translated, it gives CASSLGGQGAVYGYTF. The full variable domain, completed using reference TRBV7-9 and TRBJ1-2, is DTGVSQNPRHKITKRGQNVTFRCDPISEHNRLYWYRQTLGQGPEFLTYFQNEAQLEKSRLLSDRFSAERPKGSFSTLEIQRTEQGDSAMYLCASSLGGQGAVYGYTFGSGTRLTVV.

The rearrangement links TRBV5-4 to TRBJ2-6; D is uncertain. The CDR3 is 15 residues long. Germline CDR1 and CDR2: SGHNT and YYREEE (reference sequence). V was shortened by 0 bases and J by 2 bases, with 6 bases between the two germline ends. CDR3 region: CASSLVTPGANVLTF. The DNA for the CDR3 is TGTGCCAGCAGCTTGGTGACACCTGGGGCCAACGTCCTGACTTTC.